These T cell receptor beta chains were read from a single sample in a study of cytomegalovirus exposure and HLA in healthy donors. Some clones are missing from TCRdb's copy, which holds only in-frame ones; the method was immunoSEQ multiplex PCR. The sample lists under 200,000 clones; roughly 90% were seen once. Sequenced input: PBMCs. These receptors all stem from a woman under 30 in good health and CMV-seronegative. CDR3s include the opening cysteine and the closing phenylalanine or tryptophan. The order of the fields is V gene, J gene, CDR3 protein.

v_call: TRBV7-9; j_call: TRBJ1-2; cdr3_aa: CASSLGPPHGGYTF
v_call: TRBV7-9; j_call: TRBJ1-1; cdr3_aa: CASSLSGGGTEAFF
v_call: TRBV11-2; j_call: TRBJ1-3; cdr3_aa: CASSPSPAWTGDF
v_call: TRBV6-6; j_call: TRBJ1-1; cdr3_aa: CASSGGGRSF
v_call: TRBV5-6; j_call: TRBJ2-1; cdr3_aa: CASSRLDRDDNEQFF
v_call: TRBV15; j_call: TRBJ2-1; cdr3_aa: CATSRGEGVAYNEQFF
v_call: TRBV18; j_call: TRBJ2-2; cdr3_aa: CASSPPRGRGDTGELFF
v_call: TRBV9; j_call: TRBJ2-7; cdr3_aa: CASSAGTDAYEQYF
v_call: TRBV2; j_call: TRBJ2-1; cdr3_aa: CASKSGGLNRNEQFF
v_call: TRBV5-6; j_call: TRBJ1-4; cdr3_aa: CASSFQQGAPEKLFF
v_call: TRBV5-4; j_call: TRBJ1-2; cdr3_aa: CASSFPGQGSYGYTF
v_call: TRBV19; j_call: TRBJ1-1; cdr3_aa: CASGQENTEAFF
v_call: TRBV18; j_call: TRBJ1-2; cdr3_aa: CASSPIPRPNYGYTF
v_call: TRBV6-5; j_call: TRBJ1-6; cdr3_aa: CASSLRGNSPLHF
v_call: TRBV7-2; j_call: TRBJ2-1; cdr3_aa: CASSPLGGGRNEQFF
v_call: TRBV1; j_call: TRBJ2-3; cdr3_aa: CTSSHLIRATEGDTQYF
v_call: TRBV7-3; j_call: TRBJ2-7; cdr3_aa: CASSLFGTSAAYEQYF
v_call: TRBV30; j_call: TRBJ2-2; cdr3_aa: CAWSGTGILFF
v_call: TRBV4-2; j_call: TRBJ1-5; cdr3_aa: CASSQERGQPQHF
v_call: TRBV9; j_call: TRBJ2-3; cdr3_aa: CASSVGGLAGDTQYF
v_call: TRBV2; j_call: TRBJ1-2; cdr3_aa: CASNTGGTF
v_call: TRBV5-1; j_call: TRBJ2-1; cdr3_aa: CASSLAGSRGNEQFF
v_call: TRBV7-9; j_call: TRBJ2-1; cdr3_aa: CASSRQTYNEQFF
v_call: TRBV11-2; j_call: TRBJ2-5; cdr3_aa: CASSLLKREGQGTQYF
v_call: TRBV25-1; j_call: TRBJ1-2; cdr3_aa: CASSALGTGGYTF
v_call: TRBV6-1; j_call: TRBJ1-5; cdr3_aa: CASSTRNQPQHF
v_call: TRBV5-1; j_call: TRBJ1-2; cdr3_aa: CASSPGGFAGYTF
v_call: TRBV14; j_call: TRBJ2-2; cdr3_aa: CASSQVYKGAWTGELFF
v_call: TRBV6-6; j_call: TRBJ1-5; cdr3_aa: CASSKGTGEFNQPQHF
v_call: TRBV9; j_call: TRBJ1-1; cdr3_aa: CASSVTGLGTEAFF
v_call: TRBV4-1; j_call: TRBJ1-2; cdr3_aa: CASSQPNRVNYGYTF
v_call: TRBV6-1; j_call: TRBJ1-1; cdr3_aa: CATRNGVNTEAFF
v_call: TRBV6-1; j_call: TRBJ2-7; cdr3_aa: CASSEKGQPYYEQYF
v_call: TRBV19; j_call: TRBJ1-1; cdr3_aa: CASRGTWVEAFF
v_call: TRBV9; j_call: TRBJ2-7; cdr3_aa: CASSLNTGDEQYF
v_call: TRBV6-5; j_call: TRBJ1-4; cdr3_aa: CASSYSKGGVEKLFF
v_call: TRBV5-1; j_call: TRBJ2-7; cdr3_aa: CASSLEPASSYEQYF
v_call: TRBV2; j_call: TRBJ2-2; cdr3_aa: CAGSGDRPTGELFF
v_call: TRBV6-6; j_call: TRBJ1-1; cdr3_aa: CASSTTQLLNTEAFF
v_call: TRBV30; j_call: TRBJ1-6; cdr3_aa: CAWRAGGDSSPLHF
v_call: TRBV6-1; j_call: TRBJ1-1; cdr3_aa: CASSNRDFTEAFF
v_call: TRBV7-9; j_call: TRBJ2-3; cdr3_aa: CASSSLTSDRQFTDTQYF
v_call: TRBV4-3; j_call: TRBJ2-1; cdr3_aa: CASSQDGASGSLNEQFF